Sequencing of this TCR beta chain was carried out in a study of T cell responses to AZD1222 COVID-19 vaccine. Study details: It was second doses at about 4 or about 12 weeks that were pooled. Findings and limits, study-wide: None of the repertoires were sampled until the peak T cell response had passed.

Per the germline V gene, CDR1 is MDHEN and CDR2 is SYDVKM. The CDR3 loop spans 18 amino acids. Repertoires were generated with immunoSEQ multiplex PCR, while TCRdb's copy carries only in-frame clones and drops some. The sample lists about 110,000 clones; approximately 88% were seen once. Comment on this clone: Its antigen is still unknown.

The starting material was peripheral blood, obtained on day 0 of AZD1222 vaccination. This chain links TRBV28 with TRBJ1-5, with TRBD1 as a possible D gene (5 bases). The TCR comes from an adult in good health. The CDR3 DNA is TGTACCTCCTCCCACGCAGGGACTTTGAGAATCAGCAATCAGCCCCAGCATTTT. Translated, it gives CTSSHAGTLRISNQPQHF.